The present entry profiles one TCR beta chain with its context. Profiled with immunoSEQ multiplex PCR; TCRdb holds only in-frame clones, not every one. The repertoire holds fewer than 25,000 clones, with roughly 40% as singletons. The entry originates in a study of graft-versus-host responses after intestinal transplantation. Findings and caveats of the study: The presence of high graft-versus-host to host-versus-graft clonal ratios in allografts characterized patients with graft-donor T cell macrochimerism.

Responder CD3+CD4+ and CD3+CD8+ cells that were proliferating and CFSE-low were sorted after the reaction. This specimen consisted of alloreactive CD4+ T cells from a mixed lymphocyte reaction culture, obtained before transplantation. Subset given: CFSE-low proliferating T cells sorted from roughly 6-day pre-transplant mixed lymphocyte reaction (GvH or HvG direction). The sequence was obtained from a human patient who was an organ donor for intestinal transplantation.

The CDR3 DNA reads as TGTGCCAGCAGCTTAGAGGCCGACACCCATGAGCAGTTCTTC. Protein product: CASSLEADTHEQFF. V gene TRBV11-3 combines with J gene TRBJ2-1, with D unclear. V was cut by 0 bases and J by 8 bases, with 11 bases left in between. CDR1 is SGHNT, CDR2 YENEEA, per germline. This CDR3 has 14 residues.